These 16 T cell receptor beta chains were all obtained from the same sample, sequenced in a study of cytomegalovirus exposure and HLA in healthy donors. PCR was performed using 60 Vbeta and 13 Jbeta primers. Using immunoSEQ multiplex PCR, the repertoire was profiled, and TCRdb retains in-frame clones only, with some absent. This sample has about 120,000 clones, with 65% to 90% found just once. The sample comprised PBMCs. The receptor source for this set is a male donor in good health and CMV-seropositive.

This chain uses TRBV5-6 with TRBJ2-2; a possible D gene is TRBD1 (5 bases). The CDR3 length is 16 residues. Germline V lookup: CDR1 SGHDT, CDR2 YYEEEE. Between the trimmed V and J ends, which lost 0 bases and 7 bases, there was a span of 16 bases. The CDR3 is CASSLGSTAAHGELFF. Here the CDR3 DNA reads TGTGCCAGCAGCTTGGGGTCGACAGCCGCCCACGGGGAGCTGTTTTTT.

V gene TRBV7-9 combines with J gene TRBJ2-1; 8 bases are a match to TRBD2. Unmatched junction bases numbered 12, after V lost 5 bases and J lost 9 bases. Germline V gives CDR1 SEHNR, CDR2 FQNEAQ (reference sequence). This CDR3 is 15 amino acids long. For the CDR3, the DNA is TGTGCCAGCAGCCCGGGGGAGCGGGAGTATTCTGAGCAGTTCTTC. Its translation is CASSPGEREYSEQFF.

V is TRBV14 and J is TRBJ2-3; possibly TRBD2 for D (5 bases). The CDR3 runs 14 residues. The V gene lost 0 bases and the J gene lost 6 bases, with 10 bases spanning the gap. CDR1 is SGHDN and CDR2 is FVKESK in the germline V gene. The CDR3 sequence: CASSQDGISDTQYF. CDR3 nucleotide sequence: TGTGCCAGCAGCCAAGACGGGATTTCGGATACGCAGTATTTT.

This clone was found a few times. This rearrangement joins TRBV28 to TRBJ2-7, with D hard to call. The V end lost 7 bases, the J end lost 3 bases, and 7 bases lay between the germline ends. The CDR3 has 11 amino acids. Germline loops: CDR1 MDHEN, CDR2 SYDVKM. The DNA of the CDR3 is TGTGCCAGCAAGAGAGACTACGAGCAGTACTTC. Translated: CASKRDYEQYF.

The chain carries TRBV18 and TRBJ2-1; 8 bases line up with TRBD2. V was pared by 2 bases and J by 2 bases, with 2 bases of the junction left unmatched. CDR3 length: 15 residues. Germline V gives CDR1 KGHSH, CDR2 LQKENI. The CDR3 DNA reads as TGTGCCAGCTCACCAAATAGCGGGACCTACAATGAGCAGTTCTTC. Translation: CASSPNSGTYNEQFF.

This sequence joins TRBV7-9 and TRBJ2-7, with 9 bases identical to TRBD1. The CDR3 extends over 14 amino acids. Germline loops: CDR1 SEHNR, CDR2 FQNEAQ (reference sequence). The junction had 3 bases not matched to a gene; V was cut back by 5 bases and J by 1 base. This chain's CDR3 is CASSPDRGSYEQYF. The DNA for the CDR3 is TGTGCCAGCAGCCCGGACAGGGGTTCCTACGAGCAGTACTTC.

The J gene is TRBJ2-3, the V gene TRBV11-2; no reliable D call. Germline CDR1 reads SGHAT; CDR2 reads FQNNGV. This CDR3 region has 16 residues. Trimming stripped 1 base from V and 6 bases from J, with 17 bases between. This chain's CDR3 is CASSLVNQALSDTQYF. The CDR3 DNA reads as TGTGCCAGCAGCTTAGTTAATCAGGCTCTCTCTGATACGCAGTATTTT.

The V call is TRBV2, the J call TRBJ1-5; TRBD1 is a possible D gene (6 bases). The V end was cut by 8 bases, the J end by 3 bases, with 11 bases between. Per the germline V gene, CDR1 is SNHLY and CDR2 is FYNNEI. The CDR3 is made up of 13 amino acids. Here the CDR3 DNA reads TGTGCCAGCTCACAGGGAATCAATCAGCCCCAGCATTTT. This sequence encodes CASSQGINQPQHF.

V gene TRBV27 combines with J gene TRBJ1-4, with D uncertain. Germline V CDR1 and CDR2: MNHEY, SMNVEV (reference sequence). The V gene lost 6 bases and the J gene lost 7 bases, with 6 bases spanning the gap. The CDR3 totals 11 residues. The CDR3 DNA is TGTGCCAGCAGCCCTCCTGAAAAACTGTTTTTT. It translates to CASSPPEKLFF.

The chain combines TRBV18 with TRBJ1-4; D gene uncertain. Trimming pared 5 bases from V and 0 bases from J, leaving 10 bases between. Germline assignment: CDR1 KGHSH and CDR2 LQKENI. CDR3 length: 15 amino acids. The CDR3 DNA is TGTGCCAGCTCATTTGCGCGCGCAACTAATGAAAAACTGTTTTTT. Amino acid sequence: CASSFARATNEKLFF.

J is TRBJ1-1 and V is TRBV27, with TRBD1 identical over 7 bases. The CDR3 is made up of 14 amino acids. The V and J ends lost 5 bases and 5 bases, in that order; junction bases with no gene match: 8. CDR1 and CDR2 from the germline V gene are MNHEY and SMNVEV (reference sequence). CDR3: CASSPQGSSTEAFF. In DNA, the CDR3 is TGTGCCAGCAGTCCACAGGGGTCGTCGACTGAAGCTTTCTTT.

Worth noting for this clone: Mismatch with germline at one junction end may stem from a read error. The chain combines TRBV9 with TRBJ2-2; possible D gene TRBD1, 5 bases. CDR1 SGDLS and CDR2 YYNGEE come from the germline V gene. The CDR3 has 14 amino acids. The CDR3 nucleotides are TGTGCCAGCAGCGTAGCAGGGAACATCGGGGAGCTGTTTTTT. Translating it yields CASSVAGNIGELFF.

The chain is built from TRBV6-5 and TRBJ2-6; TRBD1 might be the D (5 bases). Trimming took 8 bases from V and 12 from J, leaving 20 bases between them. This CDR3 comprises 14 residues. From germline, CDR1 is MNHEY and CDR2 SVGAGI. The CDR3 region is CASQPTGWSGVLTF. The CDR3 DNA is TGTGCCAGCCAACCCACAGGCTGGTCAGGCGTCCTGACTTTC.

The chain links TRBV29-1 to TRBJ2-7; D ambiguous. Trimming removed 0 bases from V and 3 bases from J, with 12 bases in between. CDR1 is SQVTM, CDR2 ANQGSEA, per germline. The CDR3 has 14 amino acids. CDR3 region: CSVEELEPVYEQYF. The CDR3 DNA is TGCAGCGTTGAAGAGCTAGAACCCGTCTACGAGCAGTACTTC.

This clone was seen a few times. The rearrangement uses TRBV5-4 and TRBJ2-4, with a weak D call TRBD2 (6 bases). V lost 0 bases to trimming and J lost 7 bases, with 8 bases between them. This CDR3 has 13 residues. CDR1 SGHNT and CDR2 YYREEE come from the germline V gene (reference sequence). CDR3 loop: CASSLGTNNIQYF. The CDR3 nucleotides are TGTGCCAGCAGCTTGGGGACTAACAACATTCAGTACTTC.

The chain recombines TRBV15 with TRBJ2-3; 13 nucleotides line up with TRBD2. In germline, CDR1 is LNHNV, CDR2 YYDKDF (reference sequence). The CDR3 loop spans 16 amino acids. The J segment lost 8 bases and the V segment lost 5 bases, leaving 10 bases of the junction unmatched. The CDR3 region has the DNA TGTGCCACCAGCGGTACTAGCGGGAGGGCTTTCGGTACGCAGTATTTT. Amino acids: CATSGTSGRAFGTQYF.